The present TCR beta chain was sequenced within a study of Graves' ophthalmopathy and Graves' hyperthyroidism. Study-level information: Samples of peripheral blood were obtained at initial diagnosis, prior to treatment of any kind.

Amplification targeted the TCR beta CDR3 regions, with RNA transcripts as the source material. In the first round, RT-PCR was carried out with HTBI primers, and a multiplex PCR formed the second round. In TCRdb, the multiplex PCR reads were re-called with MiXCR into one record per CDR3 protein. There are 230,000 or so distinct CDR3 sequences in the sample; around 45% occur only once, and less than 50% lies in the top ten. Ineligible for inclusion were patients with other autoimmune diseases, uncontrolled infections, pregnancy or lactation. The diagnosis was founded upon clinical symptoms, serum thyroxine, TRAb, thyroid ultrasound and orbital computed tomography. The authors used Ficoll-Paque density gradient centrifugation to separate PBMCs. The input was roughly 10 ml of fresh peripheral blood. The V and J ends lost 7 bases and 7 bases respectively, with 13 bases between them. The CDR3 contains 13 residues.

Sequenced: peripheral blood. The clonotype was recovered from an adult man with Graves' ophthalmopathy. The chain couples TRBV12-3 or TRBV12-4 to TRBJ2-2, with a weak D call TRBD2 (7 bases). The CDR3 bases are TGTGCCAGCAACCGGGGGGCCGGCGGGGAGCTGTTTTTT. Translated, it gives CASNRGAGGELFF.